The TCR beta chain described here comes from a study of blood T cell repertoires in COVID-19. Whole-study context: Acute and convalescent COVID-19 samples came from the United States, Italy and Spain.

In the source study's methods: Estimated nucleated cell counts came from reference gene primer amplification. TCRdb's table, derived via immunoSEQ multiplex PCR, lists solely in-frame clones and lacks some. V, J and clone size reflect that table, while D and trimming were determined from the DNA. The data contain approximately 250,000 clones, 88% of them seen just once; the ten biggest clones take up approximately 1%. CDR1 is MNHNY and CDR2 is SVGAGI in the germline V gene (reference sequence). The CDR3 has 14 amino acids. Regarding this clone: The junction differs from germline at one of its ends, possibly a read error.

Recovered participants had two consecutive negative NP/OP PCR tests, healthcare professional clearance, or symptom resolution. Sequences were obtained from PBMCs or T cells enriched from blood (not recorded which). The chain uses TRBV6-6 and TRBJ2-1; D not certain. The receptor comes from a woman in her 30s who had recovered from COVID-19. The CDR3 coding sequence is TGTGCCAGCACTTACGGCGGTTCCTACAATGAGCAGTTCTTC. It codes for CASTYGGSYNEQFF.